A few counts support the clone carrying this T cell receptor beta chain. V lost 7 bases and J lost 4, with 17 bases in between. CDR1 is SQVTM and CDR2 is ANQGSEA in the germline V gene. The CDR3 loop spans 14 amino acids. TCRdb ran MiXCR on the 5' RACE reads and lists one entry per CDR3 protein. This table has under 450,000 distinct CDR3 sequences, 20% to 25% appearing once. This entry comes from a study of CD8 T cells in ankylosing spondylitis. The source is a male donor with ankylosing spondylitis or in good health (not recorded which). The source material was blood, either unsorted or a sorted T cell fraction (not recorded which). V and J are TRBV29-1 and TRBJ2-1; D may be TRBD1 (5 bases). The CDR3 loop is CSAQGANTYNEQFF. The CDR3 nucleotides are TGCAGCGCCCAAGGGGCTAACACATACAATGAGCAGTTCTTC.